Listed below are T cell receptor beta chains from one sample, sequenced in a study of T-cell memory formation after mild COVID-19. TCRdb called the 5' RACE reads again in MiXCR, with one record for every CDR3 protein. The table shows hundreds of thousands of distinct CDR3 sequences, with under 15% occurring only once. Sequencing input: PBMCs or a T cell subset sorted from them (not recorded which). Receptor source: a man between 18 and 29 years old who had mild COVID-19 (a few samples of this study predate the infection). Cell type and time point are not known. The CDR3 runs from the conserved cysteine through the conserved F or W. A D gene is named only where the DNA matches it firmly. Expanded clones are given a class, and other clones once, few, many or no size at all.

j_call: TRBJ2-1; d_call: NA; v_call: TRBV29-1; clone_size: few; cdr3_aa: CSVEVHNEQFF; cdr3_nt: TGCAGCGTTGAAGTCCACAATGAGCAGTTCTTC
j_call: TRBJ1-6; d_call: TRBD1; v_call: TRBV5-1; clone_size: few; cdr3_aa: CASSLALGQGNSPLHF; cdr3_nt: TGCGCCAGCAGCTTGGCCCTCGGACAGGGAAATTCACCCCTCCACTTT
j_call: TRBJ1-1; d_call: TRBD1; v_call: TRBV20-1; clone_size: NA; cdr3_aa: CSAPGTGRLMNTEAFF; cdr3_nt: TGCAGTGCTCCCGGGACAGGGAGATTGATGAACACTGAAGCTTTCTTT
j_call: TRBJ2-2; d_call: TRBD2; v_call: TRBV6-2/TRBV6-3; clone_size: few; cdr3_aa: CASRTSGEANTGELFF; cdr3_nt: TGTGCCAGCCGGACTAGCGGAGAAGCGAACACCGGGGAGCTGTTTTTT
j_call: TRBJ1-1; d_call: NA; v_call: TRBV15; clone_size: many; cdr3_aa: CATSMGYTEAFF; cdr3_nt: TGTGCCACCAGCATGGGTTACACTGAAGCTTTCTTT
j_call: TRBJ1-5; d_call: NA; v_call: TRBV20-1; clone_size: NA; cdr3_aa: CSARDPVNQPQHF; cdr3_nt: TGCAGTGCTAGAGATCCCGTAAATCAGCCCCAGCATTTT
j_call: TRBJ2-7; d_call: NA; v_call: TRBV5-6; clone_size: NA; cdr3_aa: CASSLGALIYEQYF; cdr3_nt: TGTGCCAGCAGCTTGGGGGCCCTCATCTACGAGCAGTACTTC
j_call: TRBJ2-3; d_call: TRBD2; v_call: TRBV7-2; clone_size: NA; cdr3_aa: CASSLTRTGGLVGDTQYF; cdr3_nt: TGTGCCAGCAGCTTGACCCGAACCGGGGGACTAGTCGGAGATACGCAGTATTTT
j_call: TRBJ2-5; d_call: TRBD2; v_call: TRBV5-4; clone_size: few; cdr3_aa: CASSFTSGGAETQYF; cdr3_nt: TGTGCCAGCAGCTTTACTAGCGGGGGGGCAGAGACCCAGTACTTC
j_call: TRBJ2-7; d_call: NA; v_call: TRBV7-2; clone_size: many; cdr3_aa: CASSFQGLYEQYF; cdr3_nt: TGTGCCAGCAGCTTCCAGGGTTTGTACGAGCAGTACTTC
j_call: TRBJ1-2; d_call: NA; v_call: TRBV5-1; clone_size: NA; cdr3_aa: CASSREPSNYGYTF; cdr3_nt: TGCGCCAGCAGCCGAGAGCCCAGTAACTATGGCTACACCTTC
j_call: TRBJ1-1; d_call: NA; v_call: TRBV7-2; clone_size: NA; cdr3_aa: CASSLALGQWNTEAFF; cdr3_nt: TGTGCCAGCAGCTTAGCGCTAGGACAGTGGAACACTGAAGCTTTCTTT
j_call: TRBJ2-1; d_call: NA; v_call: TRBV5-1; clone_size: many; cdr3_aa: CASSLSSSSYNEQFF; cdr3_nt: TGCGCCAGCAGCTTGTCTTCTAGTTCCTACAATGAGCAGTTCTTC
j_call: TRBJ1-1; d_call: NA; v_call: TRBV7-9; clone_size: few; cdr3_aa: CASSTVTSSWTEAFF; cdr3_nt: TGTGCCAGCAGCACCGTTACTAGCTCGTGGACTGAAGCTTTCTTT
j_call: TRBJ2-1; d_call: NA; v_call: TRBV28; clone_size: NA; cdr3_aa: CASSQGVGQFF; cdr3_nt: TGTGCCAGCAGTCAAGGTGTGGGGCAGTTCTTC
j_call: TRBJ2-1; d_call: TRBD2; v_call: TRBV7-9; clone_size: NA; cdr3_aa: CASSSPGLAGYNEQFF; cdr3_nt: TGTGCCAGCAGCTCTCCGGGACTAGCGGGGTACAATGAGCAGTTCTTC
j_call: TRBJ1-1; d_call: NA; v_call: TRBV12-3/TRBV12-4; clone_size: few; cdr3_aa: CASSFNGNRLGSEAFF; cdr3_nt: TGTGCCAGCAGTTTTAATGGAAACCGACTGGGATCTGAAGCTTTCTTT
j_call: TRBJ2-5; d_call: NA; v_call: TRBV7-9; clone_size: few; cdr3_aa: CASSLVGTQRTQYF; cdr3_nt: TGTGCCAGCAGCTTAGTCGGGACGCAAAGGACCCAGTACTTC
j_call: TRBJ2-5; d_call: TRBD2; v_call: TRBV24-1; clone_size: few; cdr3_aa: CATSVAGAQETQYF; cdr3_nt: TGTGCCACCAGTGTAGCGGGGGCCCAAGAGACCCAGTACTTC
j_call: TRBJ1-4; d_call: TRBD1; v_call: TRBV20-1; clone_size: NA; cdr3_aa: CSAREHRGGSEKLFF; cdr3_nt: TGCAGTGCTAGGGAACACAGGGGCGGGAGTGAAAAACTGTTTTTT
j_call: TRBJ2-3; d_call: NA; v_call: TRBV13; clone_size: NA; cdr3_aa: CASSRPQVRADTQYF; cdr3_nt: TGTGCCAGCAGCCGCCCGCAGGTTCGGGCAGATACGCAGTATTTT
j_call: TRBJ2-3; d_call: NA; v_call: TRBV6-1; clone_size: NA; cdr3_aa: CASSESGLTDTQYF; cdr3_nt: TGTGCCAGCAGTGAAAGCGGCCTCACAGATACGCAGTATTTT
j_call: TRBJ2-6; d_call: NA; v_call: TRBV15; clone_size: few; cdr3_aa: CATSVPSGANVLTF; cdr3_nt: TGTGCCACGTCTGTCCCCTCTGGGGCCAACGTCCTGACTTTC
j_call: TRBJ1-2; d_call: NA; v_call: TRBV20-1; clone_size: NA; cdr3_aa: CSARAQRGNTF; cdr3_nt: TGCAGTGCTAGAGCGCAGCGCGGGAACACCTTC
j_call: TRBJ2-7; d_call: NA; v_call: TRBV6-5; clone_size: many; cdr3_aa: CASLGGAGGEQYF; cdr3_nt: TGTGCCAGCCTTGGAGGAGCCGGCGGAGAGCAGTACTTC
j_call: TRBJ2-7; d_call: NA; v_call: TRBV19; clone_size: few; cdr3_aa: CASSTTGGTSYEQYF; cdr3_nt: TGTGCCAGTAGTACTACAGGTGGGACCTCCTACGAGCAGTACTTC
j_call: TRBJ2-7; d_call: TRBD2; v_call: TRBV6-5; clone_size: many; cdr3_aa: CASSYSPSGSYEQYF; cdr3_nt: TGTGCCAGCAGTTACTCGCCTAGCGGCTCCTACGAGCAGTACTTC
j_call: TRBJ2-1; d_call: NA; v_call: TRBV5-5; clone_size: few; cdr3_aa: CASSLGGGADEQFF; cdr3_nt: TGTGCCAGCAGCTTGGGGGGCGGGGCGGATGAGCAGTTCTTC
j_call: TRBJ2-2; d_call: TRBD1; v_call: TRBV2; clone_size: few; cdr3_aa: CASRRGTGGITNTGELFF; cdr3_nt: TGTGCCAGCCGGCGGGGGACAGGGGGAATTACGAACACCGGGGAGCTGTTTTTT
j_call: TRBJ2-1; d_call: NA; v_call: TRBV5-1; clone_size: few; cdr3_aa: CASSFRTTSSYNEQFF; cdr3_nt: TGCGCCAGCAGCTTCCGGACTACTAGCTCCTACAATGAGCAGTTCTTC
j_call: TRBJ1-1; d_call: NA; v_call: TRBV5-1; clone_size: NA; cdr3_aa: CASGPEWSTEAFF; cdr3_nt: TGCGCCAGCGGTCCCGAGTGGAGCACTGAAGCTTTCTTT
j_call: TRBJ2-2; d_call: NA; v_call: TRBV5-4; clone_size: NA; cdr3_aa: CASSLGGCEYTGELFF; cdr3_nt: TGTGCCAGCAGCTTGGGAGGGTGCGAGTACACCGGGGAGCTGTTTTTT
j_call: TRBJ2-6; d_call: NA; v_call: TRBV4-1; clone_size: few; cdr3_aa: CASSRSTVSGANVLTF; cdr3_nt: TGCGCCAGCAGCCGATCGACGGTGTCTGGGGCCAACGTCCTGACTTTC
j_call: TRBJ2-1; d_call: TRBD2; v_call: TRBV7-2; clone_size: many; cdr3_aa: CASSFSGGEYNEQFF; cdr3_nt: TGTGCCAGCAGCTTTAGCGGGGGGGAGTACAATGAGCAGTTCTTC
j_call: TRBJ2-3; d_call: NA; v_call: TRBV7-3; clone_size: few; cdr3_aa: CASSFGRTTDTQYF; cdr3_nt: TGTGCCAGCAGCTTCGGACGAACCACAGATACGCAGTATTTT
j_call: TRBJ2-5; d_call: TRBD2; v_call: TRBV4-1; clone_size: few; cdr3_aa: CASSQEGRGGETQYF; cdr3_nt: TGCGCCAGCAGCCAAGAGGGGCGGGGGGGAGAGACCCAGTACTTC
j_call: TRBJ1-1; d_call: TRBD1; v_call: TRBV7-2; clone_size: NA; cdr3_aa: CASSLGGWEAFF; cdr3_nt: TGTGCCAGCAGCCTAGGGGGCTGGGAAGCTTTCTTT
j_call: TRBJ1-2; d_call: NA; v_call: TRBV9; clone_size: NA; cdr3_aa: CASSGEGYGYTF; cdr3_nt: TGTGCCAGCAGCGGGGAGGGATATGGCTACACCTTC
j_call: TRBJ2-5; d_call: TRBD1; v_call: TRBV9; clone_size: NA; cdr3_aa: CASGEGAWKTQYF; cdr3_nt: TGTGCCAGCGGCGAGGGGGCTTGGAAGACCCAGTACTTC
j_call: TRBJ1-6; d_call: NA; v_call: TRBV4-2; clone_size: few; cdr3_aa: CASSQERGSPGSPLHF; cdr3_nt: TGTGCCAGCAGCCAAGAGAGGGGGTCTCCAGGGTCACCCCTCCACTTT
j_call: TRBJ1-2; d_call: TRBD1; v_call: TRBV5-1; clone_size: few; cdr3_aa: CASSLGDRLPGYTF; cdr3_nt: TGCGCCAGCAGCTTGGGGGACAGGCTACCTGGCTACACCTTC
j_call: TRBJ2-5; d_call: NA; v_call: TRBV20-1; clone_size: many; cdr3_aa: CSARGQHQTQYF; cdr3_nt: TGCAGTGCTAGAGGCCAGCATCAGACCCAGTACTTC
j_call: TRBJ2-1; d_call: NA; v_call: TRBV25-1; clone_size: few; cdr3_aa: CASSERWHEQFF; cdr3_nt: TGTGCCAGCAGTGAAAGGTGGCATGAGCAGTTCTTC
j_call: TRBJ1-1; d_call: NA; v_call: TRBV29-1; clone_size: few; cdr3_aa: CSARGSEAFF; cdr3_nt: TGCAGCGCTAGGGGCTCTGAAGCTTTCTTT